This TCR beta chain was sequenced in a study of post-analysis software for immune sequencing data. Whole-study results and caveats: Included in a set of five TRBV segments more frequent in patients than controls were TRBV5-6, TRBV5-1 and TRBV20-1.

Losses at the gene ends were 5 bases for V and 7 bases for J; bases not matched to a gene: 7. CDR3 length: 13 residues. A word on this clonotype: Its specificity is unknown.

Unique molecular identifiers were present in the TCR beta cDNA libraries. TCRdb processed the PCR reads anew with MiXCR; each CDR3 protein has one entry. This sample has 750,000 to 950,000 distinct CDR3 sequences, with about half found just once. Material for sequencing was blood. The TCR sequence derives from a girl between 5 and 17 years old with multiple sclerosis. The genes are TRBV12-3 or TRBV12-4 and TRBJ1-2; 7 bases agree with TRBD1. The CDR3 loop is CASSPSRQGGYTF. The CDR3 DNA reads as TGTGCCAGCAGTCCCAGTAGACAGGGTGGCTACACCTTC.